Listed here are 9 T cell receptor beta chains from one sample, sequenced in a study of blood T cell repertoires in COVID-19 (dated by TCRdb to about 2020). To prepare the library, the immunoSEQ multiplex PCR assay was applied. TCRdb took over this immuneACCESS table, retaining in-frame rearrangements with V and J assigned. Such tables are incomplete; in checked studies, under half of the missing clones stem from an unresolved V gene, and the remainder is unexplained. This sample lists 160,000 or so clones; around 81% were detected once. The ten largest clones represent about 10% of the sample. The sample comprised peripheral blood. These receptors all stem from a man in his 60s with active or convalescent COVID-19.

J is TRBJ2-7 and V is TRBV2, with D maybe TRBD1 (6 bases). V lost 4 bases to trimming and J lost 1 base, with 14 bases between them. This CDR3 comprises 15 residues. Germline V gene data show CDR1 as SNHLY and CDR2 as FYNNEI. Here the CDR3 DNA reads TGTGCCAGCAGTGCCGGACAGAGCCGATCCTACGAGCAGTACTTC. It is translated as CASSAGQSRSYEQYF. Combining the CDR3 with reference TRBV2 and TRBJ2-7 gives the whole variable domain EPEVTQTPSHQVTQMGQEVILRCVPISNHLYFYWYRQILGQKVEFLVSFYNNEISEKSEIFDDQFSVERPDGSNFTLKIRSTKLEDSAMYFCASSAGQSRSYEQYFGPGTRLTVT.

The chain couples TRBV3-1 (or the pseudogene TRBV3-2) to TRBJ2-2, with D maybe TRBD2 (6 bases). Per the germline V gene, CDR1 is LGHDT and CDR2 is YNNKEL (reference sequence). With 4 bases removed from V and 5 bases from J, the gap between germline ends came to 14 bases. CDR3 length: 15 amino acids. The CDR3 region is CASSRGRSVTGELFF. CDR3 sequence (DNA): TGTGCCAGCAGCCGGGGGAGGAGCGTGACCGGGGAGCTGTTTTTT.

The chain combines TRBV27 with TRBJ2-4; tentatively, D is TRBD2 (6 bases). V shed 5 bases and J shed 0 bases, with 14 bases lying between them. CDR3 size: 16 residues. The germline V gene has CDR1 MNHEY and CDR2 SMNVEV (reference sequence). CDR3 residues: CASSISVGGAKNIQYF. The DNA for the CDR3 is TGTGCCAGCAGTATTAGTGTGGGGGGAGCCAAAAACATTCAGTACTTC.

The genes are TRBV2 and TRBJ2-2; 9 positions match TRBD1. V lost 7 bases, J lost 4 bases, and 7 bases stayed unmatched. The germline CDR1 and CDR2 sequences are SNHLY and FYNNEI. The CDR3 totals 15 residues. CDR3 residues: CASTLGQGSTGELFF. CDR3 nucleotides: TGTGCCAGCACTCTGGGACAGGGTTCCACCGGGGAGCTGTTTTTT.

This sequence joins TRBV5-1 and TRBJ1-3; TRBD1 might be the D (5 bases). V shed 5 bases and J shed 2 bases, with 14 bases lying between them. Looked up from germline, CDR1 is SGHRS and CDR2 is YFSETQ. This CDR3 has 15 residues. The CDR3 here is CASSPGGVAGNTIYF. CDR3 sequence (DNA): TGCGCCAGCAGTCCCGGGGGGGTAGCTGGAAACACCATATATTTT. Looking up the rest from reference TRBV5-1 and TRBJ1-3 gives the full variable domain: KAGVTQTPRYLIKTRGQQVTLSCSPISGHRSVSWYQQTPGQGLQFLFEYFSETQRNKGNFPGRFSGRQFSNSRSEMNVSTLELGDSALYLCASSPGGVAGNTIYFGEGSWLTVV.

V usage is TRBV7-8 and J usage is TRBJ2-1, with 10 bases matching TRBD2. With V trimmed by 4 bases and J by 3 bases, 9 bases remained unmatched. This CDR3 contains 17 residues. The germline V gene encodes CDR1 SGHVS and CDR2 FQNEAQ. The CDR3 DNA reads as TGTGCCAGCAGCTATAGCCTCCTAGCGGGGGTCTACAATGAGCAGTTCTTC. Protein product: CASSYSLLAGVYNEQFF.

V and J are TRBV7-3 and TRBJ1-3; D is perhaps TRBD1 (6 bases). V shed 5 bases and J shed 5 bases, with 16 bases lying between them. This CDR3 has 15 residues. Germline V gene data show CDR1 as SGHTA and CDR2 as FQGTGA. The CDR3 here is CASSKRTAIRNTIYF. CDR3 nucleotide sequence: TGTGCCAGCAGCAAACGGACAGCGATAAGAAACACCATATATTTT. Supplemented by reference TRBV7-3 and TRBJ1-3, the full variable domain reads GAGVSQTPSNKVTEKGKYVELRCDPISGHTALYWYRQSLGQGPEFLIYFQGTGAADDSGLPNDRFFAVRPEGSVSTLKIQRTERGDSAVYLCASSKRTAIRNTIYFGEGSWLTVV.

Details on this clone: The identical CDR3 is also encoded by other nucleotide sequences in the sample. The CDR3 sequence is CASSQRGLYEQYF. The CDR3 DNA follows: TGTGCCAGCAGCCAAAGGGGCCTGTACGAGCAGTACTTC. This rearrangement joins TRBV3-1 (or the pseudogene TRBV3-2) to TRBJ2-7, with D perhaps matching TRBD1 (5 bases). V was cut by 2 bases and J by 4 bases, with 9 bases left in between. There are 13 residues in the CDR3. CDR1 is LGHDT and CDR2 is YNNKEL in the germline V gene (reference sequence).

J is TRBJ2-3 and V is TRBV7-2; 8 bases are shared with TRBD2. Trimming cost V 3 bases and J 3 bases; bases outside gene matches: 5. The CDR3 runs 15 residues. From germline, CDR1 is SGHTA and CDR2 FQGNSA. CDR3 loop: CASSFGIAGTDTQYF. The DNA of the CDR3 is TGTGCCAGCAGCTTTGGAATAGCGGGGACAGATACGCAGTATTTT.